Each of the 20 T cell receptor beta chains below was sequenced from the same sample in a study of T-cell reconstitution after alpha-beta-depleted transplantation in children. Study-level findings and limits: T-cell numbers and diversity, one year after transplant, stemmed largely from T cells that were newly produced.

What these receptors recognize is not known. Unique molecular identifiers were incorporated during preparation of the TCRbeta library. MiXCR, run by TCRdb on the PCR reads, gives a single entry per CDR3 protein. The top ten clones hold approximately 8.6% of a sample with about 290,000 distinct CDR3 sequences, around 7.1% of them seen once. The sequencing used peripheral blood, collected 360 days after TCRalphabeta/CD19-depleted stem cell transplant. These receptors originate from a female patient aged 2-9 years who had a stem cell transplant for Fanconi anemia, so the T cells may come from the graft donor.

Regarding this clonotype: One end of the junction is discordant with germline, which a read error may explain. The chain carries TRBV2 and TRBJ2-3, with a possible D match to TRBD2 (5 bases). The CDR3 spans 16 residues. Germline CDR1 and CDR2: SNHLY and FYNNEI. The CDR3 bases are TGTGCCAGCACCCCGCCGGAGCGGATAAGCACAGATACGCTGTATTTT. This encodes CASTPPERISTDTLYF.

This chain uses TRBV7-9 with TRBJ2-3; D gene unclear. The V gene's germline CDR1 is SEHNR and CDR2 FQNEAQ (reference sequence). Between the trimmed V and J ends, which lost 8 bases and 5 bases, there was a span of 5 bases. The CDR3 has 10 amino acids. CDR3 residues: CASAEDTQYF. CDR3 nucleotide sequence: TGTGCCAGCGCGGAAGATACGCAGTATTTT. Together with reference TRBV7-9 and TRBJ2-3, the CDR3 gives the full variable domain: DTGVSQNPRHKITKRGQNVTFRCDPISEHNRLYWYRQTLGQGPEFLTYFQNEAQLEKSRLLSDRFSAERPKGSFSTLEIQRTEQGDSAMYLCASAEDTQYFGPGTRLTVL.

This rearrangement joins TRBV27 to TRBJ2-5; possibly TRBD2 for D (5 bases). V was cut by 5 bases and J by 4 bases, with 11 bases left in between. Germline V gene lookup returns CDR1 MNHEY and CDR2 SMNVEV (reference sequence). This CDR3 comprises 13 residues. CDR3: CASSRAGAETQYF. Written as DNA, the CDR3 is TGTGCCAGCAGTCGCGCGGGTGCAGAGACCCAGTACTTC.

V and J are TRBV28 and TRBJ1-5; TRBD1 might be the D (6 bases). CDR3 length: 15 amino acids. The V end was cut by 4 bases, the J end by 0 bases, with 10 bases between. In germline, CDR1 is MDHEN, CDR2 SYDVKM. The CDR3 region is CASSYSGVSNQPQHF. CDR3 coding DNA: TGTGCCAGCAGTTACTCAGGGGTTAGCAATCAGCCCCAGCATTTT.

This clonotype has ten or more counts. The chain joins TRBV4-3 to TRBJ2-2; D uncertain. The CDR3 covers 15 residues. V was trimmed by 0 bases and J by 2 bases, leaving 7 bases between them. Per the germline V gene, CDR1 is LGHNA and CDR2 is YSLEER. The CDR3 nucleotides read TGCGCCAGCAGCCAAGATGACGGAAACACCGGGGAGCTGTTTTTT. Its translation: CASSQDDGNTGELFF.

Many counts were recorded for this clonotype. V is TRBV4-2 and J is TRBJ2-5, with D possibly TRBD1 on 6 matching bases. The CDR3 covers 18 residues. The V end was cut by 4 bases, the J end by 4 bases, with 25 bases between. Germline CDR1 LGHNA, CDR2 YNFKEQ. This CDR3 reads CASSLKAAPGALRETQYF. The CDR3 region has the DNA TGTGCCAGCAGCCTAAAAGCCGCCCCAGGGGCCCTGAGAGAGACCCAGTACTTC.

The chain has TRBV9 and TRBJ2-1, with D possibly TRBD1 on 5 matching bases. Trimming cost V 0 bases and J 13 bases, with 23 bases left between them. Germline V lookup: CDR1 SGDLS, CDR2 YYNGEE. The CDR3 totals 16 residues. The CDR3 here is CASSVEPGNMHDRQFF. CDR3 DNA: TGTGCCAGCAGCGTAGAACCAGGGAACATGCATGACAGACAGTTCTTC.

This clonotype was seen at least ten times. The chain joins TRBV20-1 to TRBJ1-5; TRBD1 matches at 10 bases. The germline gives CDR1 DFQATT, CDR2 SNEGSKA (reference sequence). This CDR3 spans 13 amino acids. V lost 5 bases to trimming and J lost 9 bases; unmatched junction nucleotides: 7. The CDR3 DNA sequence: TGCAGTGCTCCCGGGACAGGGGTTCTGCCCCAGCATTTT. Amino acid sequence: CSAPGTGVLPQHF.

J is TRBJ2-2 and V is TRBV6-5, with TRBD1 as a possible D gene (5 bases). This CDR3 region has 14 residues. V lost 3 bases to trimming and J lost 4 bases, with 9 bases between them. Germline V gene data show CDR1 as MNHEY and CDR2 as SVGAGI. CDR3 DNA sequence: TGTGCCAGCAGTTATCAGGGCAGCACCGGGGAGCTGTTTTTT. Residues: CASSYQGSTGELFF.

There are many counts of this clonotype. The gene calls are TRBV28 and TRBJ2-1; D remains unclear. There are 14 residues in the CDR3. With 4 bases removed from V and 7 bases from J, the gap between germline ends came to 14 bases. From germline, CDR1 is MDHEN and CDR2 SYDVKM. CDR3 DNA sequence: TGTGCCAGCAGTTCCCCCCCTGGCGAAAATGAGCAGTTCTTC. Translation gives CASSSPPGENEQFF.

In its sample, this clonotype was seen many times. DNA for the CDR3: TGTGCCACCAGCAGAACGGGGTTGTCTGGCTACACCTTC. Protein: CATSRTGLSGYTF. This chain connects TRBV15 to TRBJ1-2; no reliable D call. Germline-derived CDR1 and CDR2 are LNHNV and YYDKDF (reference sequence). This CDR3 is 13 amino acids long. Trimming removed 2 bases from V and 7 bases from J, with 11 bases in between.

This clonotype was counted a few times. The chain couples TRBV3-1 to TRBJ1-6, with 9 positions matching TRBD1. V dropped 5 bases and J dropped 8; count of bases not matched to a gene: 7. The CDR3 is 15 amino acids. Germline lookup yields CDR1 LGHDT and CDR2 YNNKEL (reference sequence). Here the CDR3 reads CASSYSTGGDSPLHF. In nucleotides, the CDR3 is TGTGCCAGCAGCTACTCGACAGGGGGGGATTCACCCCTCCACTTT.

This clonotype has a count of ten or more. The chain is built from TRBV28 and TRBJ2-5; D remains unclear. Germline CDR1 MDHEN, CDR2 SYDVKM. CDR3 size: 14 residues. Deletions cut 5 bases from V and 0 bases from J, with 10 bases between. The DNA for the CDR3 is TGTGCCAGCAGTCCCGGATGGGACCAAGAGACCCAGTACTTC. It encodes CASSPGWDQETQYF.

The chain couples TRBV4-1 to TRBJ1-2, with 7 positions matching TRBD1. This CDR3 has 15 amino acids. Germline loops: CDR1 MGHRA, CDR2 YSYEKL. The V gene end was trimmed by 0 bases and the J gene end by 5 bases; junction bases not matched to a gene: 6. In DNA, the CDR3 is TGCGCCAGCAGCCAAGATCAGGAGGGGGCGTATGGCTACACCTTC. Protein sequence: CASSQDQEGAYGYTF.

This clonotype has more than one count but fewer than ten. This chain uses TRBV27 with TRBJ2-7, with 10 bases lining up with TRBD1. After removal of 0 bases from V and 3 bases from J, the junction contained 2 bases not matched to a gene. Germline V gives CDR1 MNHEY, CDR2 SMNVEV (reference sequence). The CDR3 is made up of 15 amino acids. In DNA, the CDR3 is TGTGCCAGCAGTTTATCCGGGACAGGGGTCTACGAGCAGTACTTC. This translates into CASSLSGTGVYEQYF.

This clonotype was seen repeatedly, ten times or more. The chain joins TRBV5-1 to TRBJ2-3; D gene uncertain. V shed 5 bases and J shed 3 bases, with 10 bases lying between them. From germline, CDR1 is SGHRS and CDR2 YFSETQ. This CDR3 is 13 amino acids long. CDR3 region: CASRVRGTDTQYF. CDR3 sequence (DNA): TGCGCCAGCAGAGTCCGTGGGACAGATACGCAGTATTTT.

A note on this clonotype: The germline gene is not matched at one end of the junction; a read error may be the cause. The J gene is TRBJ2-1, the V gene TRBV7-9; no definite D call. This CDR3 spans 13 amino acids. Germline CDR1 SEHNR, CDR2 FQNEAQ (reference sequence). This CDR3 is CASSLFSDNEQFF. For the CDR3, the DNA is TGTGCCAGCAGCTTATTCTCCGACAATGAGCAGTTCTTC.

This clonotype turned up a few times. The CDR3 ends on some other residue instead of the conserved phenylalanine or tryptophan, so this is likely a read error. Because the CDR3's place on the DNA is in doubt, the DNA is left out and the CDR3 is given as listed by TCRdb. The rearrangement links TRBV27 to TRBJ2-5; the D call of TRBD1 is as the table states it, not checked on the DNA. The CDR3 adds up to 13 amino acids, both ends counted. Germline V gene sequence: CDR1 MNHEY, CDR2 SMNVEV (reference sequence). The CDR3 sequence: CASSSWSGAPCSL.

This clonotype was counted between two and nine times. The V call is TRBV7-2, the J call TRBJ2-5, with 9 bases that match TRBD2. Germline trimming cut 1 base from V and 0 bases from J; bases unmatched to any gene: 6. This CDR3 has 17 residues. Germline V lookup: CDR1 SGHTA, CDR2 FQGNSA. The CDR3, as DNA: TGTGCCAGCAGCTTAGGCCCTAGCGGGGCCTACCAAGAGACCCAGTACTTC. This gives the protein CASSLGPSGAYQETQYF. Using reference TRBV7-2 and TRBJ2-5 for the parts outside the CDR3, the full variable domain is GAGVSQSPSNKVTEKGKDVELRCDPISGHTALYWYRQSLGQGLEFLIYFQGNSAPDKSGLPSDRFSAERTGGSVSTLTIQRTQQEDSAVYLCASSLGPSGAYQETQYFGPGTRLLVL.

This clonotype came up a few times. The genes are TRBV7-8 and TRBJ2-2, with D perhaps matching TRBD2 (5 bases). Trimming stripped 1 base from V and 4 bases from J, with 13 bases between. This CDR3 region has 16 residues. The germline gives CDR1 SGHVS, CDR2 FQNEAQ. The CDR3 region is CASSLVVSGSTGELFF. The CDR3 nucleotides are TGTGCCAGCAGCTTAGTTGTATCGGGAAGCACCGGGGAGCTGTTTTTT.